This TCR beta chain stems from a study of naive and memory T cell subsets (dated by TCRdb to about 2017). For context, the study as a whole: According to the figure summarizing the samples, there were around 10 blood donors, 7 tuberculin skin test biopsies and 3 saline control biopsies. Usually PCR2 was run as a SYBR Green qPCR and stopped at a set threshold, although low-input samples could use end-point PCR (around 6 cycles) instead.

For whole blood analysis, approximately 2.3 ml of peripheral blood was drawn from adult healthy volunteers into Tempus tubes, and RNA was extracted according to the manufacturer's instructions. A robust, sensitive protocol for the amplification, sequencing and analysis of TCRs was described in the study, in which 3' ligation of a UMI-containing oligonucleotide to TCR cDNA was used. Total RNA was treated with RQ1 DNase, without cell sorting, prior to reverse transcription, with an input of about 1 to 1000 ng being targeted. To check how robust the pipeline was in samples where T cells make up a minority population, libraries were built from skin biopsies and whole blood. What the study reported, not specific to this receptor: The RNA-based method was acknowledged as potentially sensitive to TCR transcript changes with T cell activation and differentiation.

This clonotype was counted between two and nine times. Its binding antigen is unknown. A much larger clone sits a single nucleotide away, making a read error possible. Library construction relied on 5' RACE. For the blood and skin samples, TCR RNA was reverse transcribed with SuperScript IV using primers for the alpha and beta constant regions. Four rounds of PCR, run with the SP2 primer together with nested alpha and beta constant region primers, were used to amplify the ligated cDNA. T4 RNA ligase 1 was used to ligate an oligonucleotide containing the Illumina SP2 primer and a UMI to the 3' end of the cDNA. To prevent hairpin formation, the 12-nucleotide UMI was made up of two random hexamers with an eight-base spacer between them. From the second PCR onward, the TCR alpha and beta chain libraries were handled separately, and dual indexing was used for multiplexing. After pooling, the indexed libraries were analyzed by capillary electrophoresis and sequenced on either an Illumina MiSeq or NextSeq. PhiX DNA at about 5-7% was added to the libraries to raise base diversity and improve cluster recognition. In the original analysis: Demultiplexor pulled UMIs out of read 2, joined the UMIs with the TCR sequence from read 1, and separated reads according to sample indices. Decombinator identified V and J genes and V-J junctions, assigning each TCR a five-part identifier including V and J deletions. Collapsinator used UMIs to correct sequencing errors and PCR amplification heterogeneity, yielding UMI-based abundance per TCR. CDR3Translator turned identifiers into nucleotide sequence, translated the nucleotide sequence into amino acids, and pulled out CDR3 regions based on terminal motifs. After normalization to the amount of input RNA, error-corrected alpha and beta TCR counts from blood and skin were compared. TCRdb itself trimmed the public reads at Q25 with fastp, ran MiXCR and retained productive beta chains. Identical CDR3 proteins give one entry, which carries the most common genes and DNA. The V and J calls and clone size are TCRdb's, not the authors'. Counted in this sample were 25,000 to 30,000 distinct CDR3 sequences; under 25% of them appeared once. The ten top clones hold around 2% of the sample.

Including the terminal cysteine and phenylalanine, the CDR3 comprises 12 residues. Of all the DNA, just the CDR3 is kept, 36 bases in frame from base 1. For CDR1 and CDR2, the germline V gene lists KGHSH and LQKENI. The receptor was derived from a female donor in good health. Recombination joined TRBV18 with TRBJ2-7; TRBD2 lines up with 8 middle nucleotides. The DNA sequence reads TGTGTCAGCTCCGATGATGAGCGGGAGTTCCACTTC. Protein translation: CVSSDDEREFHF.